This T cell receptor beta chain came from a study of shared clonotypes between healthy human individuals. Study-level points and caveats: Across subsets, estimated richness was generally greater for naive than for memory populations.

Details on this clone: Its antigen is unidentified.

Every immunoSEQ plate was one replicate of a subset's evenly spread DNA. Only in-frame clones appear in the TCRdb table, and some are missing; sequencing was by immunoSEQ multiplex PCR. This sample has about 600,000 clones, with more than 95% found just once. Positively selected for CCR7, the CD45RO-negative cells used as naive CD8 cells excluded terminally differentiated effector memory CD45RA+ cells. Looked up from germline, CDR1 is SGHTS and CDR2 is YDEGEE. There are 17 residues in the CDR3. Trimming cost V 9 bases and J 5 bases; bases outside gene matches: 13. The V call is TRBV5-8, the J call TRBJ2-1; 14 bases match TRBD2. Sequencing was done on a sample of naive CD8+ T cells sorted from blood. The source of this sequence is a man aged 30 to 39 in good health. The CDR3 is CANPGLAGVLGDNEQFF. The CDR3, as DNA: TGTGCCAACCCGGGACTAGCGGGAGTCCTGGGGGACAATGAGCAGTTCTTC.